The T cell receptor (beta chain) under discussion was sequenced for a study of T cell responses to AZD1222 COVID-19 vaccine. Study observations and caveats: Mostly white British, mostly female donors; authors suggested clonal diversity may be underestimated. No day 14 peak samples; only post-peak repertoires were characterized.

Assay: immunoSEQ multiplex PCR; the TCRdb copy retains only in-frame clones and omits some. Among more than 85,000 clones, more than 75% were seen once, and the ten largest hold 5%. Regarding this clone: Its target is unknown.

CDR1 is WSHSY, CDR2 SAAADI, per germline. The CDR3 runs to 16 residues. The V segment lost 7 bases and the J segment 3 bases; nucleotides outside the gene matches: 14. J is TRBJ1-1 and V is TRBV10-2; 7 bases are shared with TRBD1. The specimen comprised peripheral blood, sampled on day 0 of AZD1222 vaccination. This clonotype was sampled from an adult in good health. Written as DNA, the CDR3 is TGCGCCAGCAATAACCCGACAGGGAGAAAGGACACTGAAGCTTTCTTT. Residues: CASNNPTGRKDTEAFF.